This T cell receptor (beta chain) was sequenced during a study of cytomegalovirus exposure and HLA in healthy donors. Study results and limitations: Cytomegalovirus status, reportedly, was diagnosed with high specificity and sensitivity by the classifier.

TCRdb's table, derived via immunoSEQ multiplex PCR, lists solely in-frame clones and lacks some. Of around 52,000 clones detected, 88% appear once; the ten largest clones hold over 6.5%. From germline, CDR1 is SGDLS and CDR2 YYNGEE. Deletions cut 0 bases from V and 0 bases from J, with 12 bases between. This CDR3 comprises 17 residues. Remarks on this clone: Antigen unknown. Other DNA variants within this sample encode the same CDR3.

The chain uses TRBV9 and TRBJ2-2; a weak D match, TRBD2 (5 bases). Sequencing was carried out using PBMCs. The receptor's source is a woman between 25 and 40 years old in good health and CMV-seronegative. CDR3 nucleotides: TGTGCCAGCAGCGTAGTCGGATCGGGATCGAACACCGGGGAGCTGTTTTTT. Its protein is CASSVVGSGSNTGELFF.